The 29 T cell receptor beta chains listed next were all sequenced from one sample in a study of technical replicates of blood from a few donors. Clones were sequenced by immunoSEQ multiplex PCR, and TCRdb holds only the in-frame ones, with some missing. The sample includes approximately 78,000 clones, around nine tenths of them seen just once. Material for sequencing was T cells isolated from PBMCs. The receptor source for this set is a human donor in good health.

V usage is TRBV25-1 and J usage is TRBJ1-1, with D perhaps TRBD1 (5 bases). Germline values: CDR1 MGHDK, CDR2 SYGVNS. CDR3 size: 13 residues. V was shortened by 4 bases and J by 8 bases, with 14 bases between the two germline ends. The CDR3 DNA reads TGTGCCAGCAGTGCAGGGCGCGGGAGGGAAGCTTTCTTT. Translating it yields CASSAGRGREAFF.

This clone has more than one count but fewer than ten. The chain combines TRBV18 with TRBJ1-4; 10 bases agree with TRBD1. The CDR3 length is 14 residues. J was trimmed by 8 bases and V by 5 bases; bases with no gene match: 5. Germline CDR1 is KGHSH and CDR2 is LQKENI. CDR3 in amino acids: CASSRQGANEKLFF. The CDR3 nucleotides are TGTGCCAGCTCAAGACAGGGGGCGAACGAAAAACTGTTTTTT.

A few counts support this clone. The rearrangement joins TRBV7-6 to TRBJ2-7; 10 bases agree with TRBD1. In germline, CDR1 is SGHVS, CDR2 FNYEAQ. J gave up 7 bases and V 1 base, and 7 bases lay outside the gene matches. The CDR3 covers 15 residues. The CDR3 reads CASSLGTGGLGEQYF. In nucleotides, the CDR3 is TGTGCCAGCAGCTTAGGGACAGGGGGTCTTGGAGAGCAGTACTTC.

The V and J genes are TRBV9 and TRBJ1-4, with 9 bases that match TRBD1. J lost 5 bases, V lost 0 bases, and 2 bases had no gene match. The CDR3 spans 15 residues. Looked up from germline, CDR1 is SGDLS and CDR2 is YYNGEE. The CDR3 region has the DNA TGTGCCAGCAGCGTAGGGGACAGGGAAAATGAAAAACTGTTTTTT. Its protein is CASSVGDRENEKLFF.

This chain joins TRBV5-1 and TRBJ1-1, with a weak D call TRBD1 (5 bases). Germline CDR1 reads SGHRS; CDR2 reads YFSETQ. V gave up 4 bases and J gave up 5 bases, with 15 bases separating them. This CDR3 is 14 amino acids long. The CDR3 DNA sequence: TGCGCCAGCAGCCCGGGGGGGATCGATACTGAAGCTTTCTTT. This gives the protein CASSPGGIDTEAFF.

The chain is built from TRBV7-9 and TRBJ2-2; the match to TRBD2 covers 7 bases. Germline lookup yields CDR1 SEHNR and CDR2 FQNEAQ (reference sequence). The CDR3 is 17 residues long. V shed 5 bases, J shed 7 bases, and the junction held 16 bases outside the gene matches. CDR3 DNA: TGTGCCAGCAGCATATTCCCGGGACTAATCAGACACGGGGAGCTGTTTTTT. This encodes CASSIFPGLIRHGELFF.

The chain joins TRBV5-8 to TRBJ2-1; unclear D gene. Germline CDR1 is SGHTS and CDR2 is YDEGEE. This CDR3 is 11 amino acids long. V was clipped by 5 bases and J by 3 bases, with 3 bases between them. The CDR3 loop reads CASSLYNEQFF. CDR3 DNA sequence: TGTGCCAGCAGTCTCTACAATGAGCAGTTCTTC.

This chain's CDR3 is CASSPLQALNTEAFF. The CDR3 bases are TGTGCCAGCAGCCCCTTACAGGCCCTGAACACTGAAGCTTTCTTT. V and J are TRBV7-9 and TRBJ1-1; perhaps TRBD1 as D (5 bases). V was trimmed by 5 bases and J by 0 bases, leaving 13 bases between them. Germline V lookup: CDR1 SEHNR, CDR2 FQNEAQ (reference sequence). There are 15 residues in the CDR3.

This clone came up once. This chain uses TRBV7-3 with TRBJ2-2, with 9 bases that match TRBD2. Germline V CDR1 and CDR2: SGHTA, FQGTGA. Trimming cost V 6 bases and J 6 bases; bases outside gene matches: 8. This CDR3 has 15 amino acids. CDR3 region: CASSLSGSGAGELFF. The CDR3 nucleotides are TGTGCCAGCAGTCTTAGCGGGAGTGGGGCCGGGGAGCTGTTTTTT.

The V gene is TRBV10-3, the J gene TRBJ1-3; D is undetermined. This CDR3 has 13 residues. The V and J ends lost 3 bases and 4 bases respectively, with 7 bases between them. Germline CDR1 ENHRY, CDR2 SYGVKD. CDR3 DNA sequence: TGTGCCATCAGTGACTATTCAGGAAACACCATATATTTT. It is translated as CAISDYSGNTIYF.

The J gene is TRBJ1-5, the V gene TRBV18; 8 bases are a match to TRBD1. Trimming removed 3 bases from V and 4 bases from J; junction bases left unmatched: 2. Per the germline V gene, CDR1 is KGHSH and CDR2 is LQKENI. The CDR3 sequence is 14 residues long. The CDR3 is CASSPGQANQPQHF. The CDR3, as DNA: TGTGCCAGCTCACCGGGACAGGCTAATCAGCCCCAGCATTTT.

J is TRBJ2-7 and V is TRBV9, with 7 bases identical to TRBD2. Per the germline V gene, CDR1 is SGDLS and CDR2 is YYNGEE. There are 14 residues in the CDR3. After removal of 0 bases from V and 0 bases from J, the junction contained 0 bases not matched to a gene. CDR3 DNA sequence: TGTGCCAGCAGCGTAGCTAGCGGCTCCTACGAGCAGTACTTC. Protein: CASSVASGSYEQYF. Combining the CDR3 with reference TRBV9 and TRBJ2-7 gives the whole variable domain DSGVTQTPKHLITATGQRVTLRCSPRSGDLSVYWYQQSLDQGLQFLIQYYNGEERAKGNILERFSAQQFPDLHSELNLSSLELGDSALYFCASSVASGSYEQYFGPGTRLTVT.

The chain links TRBV30 to TRBJ1-1, with D unresolved. Trimming took off 4 bases at V and 1 base at J, with 7 bases between the two ends. The germline gives CDR1 GTSNPN, CDR2 SVGIG (reference sequence). This CDR3 contains 12 residues. The CDR3 is CAWIQKNTEAFF. In DNA, the CDR3 is TGTGCCTGGATACAGAAGAACACTGAAGCTTTCTTT.

The V gene is TRBV7-8, the J gene TRBJ2-7; 8 nucleotides match TRBD2. The CDR3 runs to 14 residues. V dropped 9 bases and J dropped 2; count of bases not matched to a gene: 9. Germline lookup yields CDR1 SGHVS and CDR2 FQNEAQ. This CDR3 reads CASLRAGGPYEQYF. Here the CDR3 DNA reads TGTGCCAGTCTCCGGGCGGGAGGCCCCTACGAGCAGTACTTC. Complete variable domain (other parts from reference TRBV7-8 and TRBJ2-7): GAGVSQSPRYKVAKRGQDVALRCDPISGHVSLFWYQQALGQGPEFLTYFQNEAQLDKSGLPSDRFFAERPEGSVSTLKIQRTQQEDSAVYLCASLRAGGPYEQYFGPGTRLTVT.

As regards this clone: One junction end disagrees with the germline gene, perhaps due to a read error. The chain is built from TRBV7-9 and TRBJ2-7; D call uncertain. In germline, CDR1 is SEHNR, CDR2 FQNEAQ (reference sequence). The CDR3 consists of 12 residues. The CDR3 region is CASSSTPSVRDF. In DNA form, the CDR3 reads TGTGCCAGCAGCTCAACCCCCTCCGTTCGGGACTTC.

This clone was counted a single time. The chain uses TRBV10-2 and TRBJ2-3; D perhaps matches TRBD1 (6 bases). Trimming removed 6 bases at V and 7 bases at J, with 17 bases between. Per germline, CDR1 WSHSY and CDR2 SAAADI. This CDR3 is built from 14 residues. The DNA for the CDR3 is TGCGCCAGCAGCGTGATTGGGGACACGTATACGCAGTATTTT. It codes for CASSVIGDTYTQYF.

This chain joins TRBV29-1 and TRBJ1-1, with D possibly matching TRBD1 (5 bases). Between the trimmed V and J ends, which lost 2 bases and 0 bases, there was a span of 10 bases. Germline CDR1 reads SQVTM; CDR2 reads ANQGSEA. The CDR3 spans 14 residues. CDR3: CSVERGGMNTEAFF. The CDR3 DNA is TGCAGCGTTGAAAGGGGAGGCATGAACACTGAAGCTTTCTTT.

The rearrangement links TRBV28 to TRBJ2-5; D is possibly TRBD1 (6 bases). The CDR3 has 16 residues. Germline V gives CDR1 MDHEN, CDR2 SYDVKM. Trimming stripped 4 bases from V and 3 bases from J, with 18 bases between. The CDR3 spells CASSSEPQGLEETQYF. As DNA, the CDR3 is TGTGCCAGCAGTTCCGAACCACAGGGTTTAGAAGAGACCCAGTACTTC.

V and J are TRBV6-5 and TRBJ2-1; 8 bases line up with TRBD2. From germline, CDR1 is MNHEY and CDR2 SVGAGI. The V segment lost 6 bases and the J segment 9 bases; nucleotides outside the gene matches: 7. The CDR3 runs to 13 residues. The CDR3 DNA reads TGTGCCAGCAGCCCTGGACTAGCTTTTGAGCAGTTCTTC. This translates into CASSPGLAFEQFF.

V and J are TRBV12-5 and TRBJ2-1; weak D call: TRBD2 (5 bases). V lost 1 base and J lost 0, with 19 bases in between. Germline CDR1 LGHNT, CDR2 FRNRAP. CDR3 length equals 19 residues. The CDR3 reads CASGLASKPSPVSYNEQFF. CDR3 bases: TGTGCTAGTGGTTTGGCCTCGAAGCCTAGCCCTGTCTCCTACAATGAGCAGTTCTTC.

This chain uses TRBV2 with TRBJ2-7, with unresolved D. V lost 2 bases, J lost 2 bases, and 10 bases lay in between. The CDR3 sequence is 14 residues long. CDR1 and CDR2 (germline): SNHLY, FYNNEI. Here the CDR3 DNA reads TGTGCCAGCAGTGAACAGGTCATGGCCTACGAGCAGTACTTC. This translates into CASSEQVMAYEQYF.

This clone was counted a single time. The genes are TRBV6-5 and TRBJ2-2; 9 nucleotides line up with TRBD1. Germline CDR1 MNHEY, CDR2 SVGAGI. V lost 2 bases, J lost 4 bases, and 5 bases stayed unmatched. There are 16 residues in the CDR3. The CDR3 DNA is TGTGCCAGCAGTTACCAGGGACAGGGAATCACCGGGGAGCTGTTTTTT. It is translated as CASSYQGQGITGELFF.

V gene TRBV28 combines with J gene TRBJ2-1, with no clear D. V shed 6 bases and J shed 5 bases, with 11 bases lying between them. The CDR3 totals 13 residues. Germline V gene lookup returns CDR1 MDHEN and CDR2 SYDVKM. The CDR3 spells CASSPGRHNEQFF. The CDR3 DNA reads as TGTGCCAGCAGCCCCGGCAGGCACAATGAGCAGTTCTTC. The full variable domain, with the rest looked up from reference TRBV28 and TRBJ2-1, is DVKVTQSSRYLVKRTGEKVFLECVQDMDHENMFWYRQDPGLGLRLIYFSYDVKMKEKGDIPEGYSVSREKKERFSLILESASTNQTSMYLCASSPGRHNEQFFGPGTRLTVL.

The J gene is TRBJ2-1, the V gene TRBV4-3; TRBD2 might be the D (5 bases). CDR1 LGHNA and CDR2 YSLEER come from the germline V gene. The CDR3 runs 13 residues. The V end was cut by 3 bases, the J end by 9 bases, with 12 bases between. CDR3 protein: CASSHLEGGEQFF. The DNA of the CDR3 is TGCGCCAGCAGCCACCTAGAAGGAGGTGAGCAGTTCTTC.

The sample holds one count of this clone. V gene TRBV29-1 combines with J gene TRBJ1-2; 8 bases are a match to TRBD1. The CDR3 is 13 amino acids. Germline trimming cut 4 bases from V and 0 bases from J; bases unmatched to any gene: 1. Germline V gene sequence: CDR1 SQVTM, CDR2 ANQGSEA. The CDR3 nucleotides are TGCAGCGTTGGGGGACAGGCTAACTATGGCTACACCTTC. This translates into CSVGGQANYGYTF.

The chain links TRBV5-4 to TRBJ1-1; D unclear. Germline CDR1 SGHNT, CDR2 YYREEE (reference sequence). The V end was cut by 7 bases, the J end by 5 bases, with 3 bases between. The CDR3 spans 9 residues. As DNA, the CDR3 is TGTGCCAGCCAGACTGAAGCTTTCTTT. Translated: CASQTEAFF.

V usage is TRBV7-9 and J usage is TRBJ2-3; 11 nucleotides match TRBD1. Germline V CDR1 and CDR2: SEHNR, FQNEAQ (reference sequence). CDR3 length equals 17 residues. After removal of 3 bases from V and 5 bases from J, the junction contained 10 bases not matched to a gene. The CDR3 coding sequence is TGTGCCAGCAGCTTTTTAGGACAGGGGGCCCTTGGAGATACGCAGTATTTT. This encodes CASSFLGQGALGDTQYF.

A few counts support this clone. V and J are TRBV19 and TRBJ2-7; 10 positions match TRBD1. The germline CDR1 and CDR2 sequences are LNHDA and SQIVND (reference sequence). After removal of 5 bases from V and 1 base from J, the junction contained 5 bases not matched to a gene. CDR3 length equals 15 residues. Written as DNA, the CDR3 is TGTGCCAGTAGTCTACGGACAGGGGGGTCCTACGAGCAGTACTTC. Translating gives CASSLRTGGSYEQYF.

The chain is built from TRBV30 and TRBJ2-2; D unclear. Trimming stripped 0 bases from V and 5 bases from J, with 10 bases between. Germline V lookup: CDR1 GTSNPN, CDR2 SVGIG (reference sequence). The CDR3 is 14 amino acids. The DNA of the CDR3 is TGTGCCTGGAGTGTTTCCGTTTTTACCGGGGAGCTGTTTTTT. This encodes CAWSVSVFTGELFF.